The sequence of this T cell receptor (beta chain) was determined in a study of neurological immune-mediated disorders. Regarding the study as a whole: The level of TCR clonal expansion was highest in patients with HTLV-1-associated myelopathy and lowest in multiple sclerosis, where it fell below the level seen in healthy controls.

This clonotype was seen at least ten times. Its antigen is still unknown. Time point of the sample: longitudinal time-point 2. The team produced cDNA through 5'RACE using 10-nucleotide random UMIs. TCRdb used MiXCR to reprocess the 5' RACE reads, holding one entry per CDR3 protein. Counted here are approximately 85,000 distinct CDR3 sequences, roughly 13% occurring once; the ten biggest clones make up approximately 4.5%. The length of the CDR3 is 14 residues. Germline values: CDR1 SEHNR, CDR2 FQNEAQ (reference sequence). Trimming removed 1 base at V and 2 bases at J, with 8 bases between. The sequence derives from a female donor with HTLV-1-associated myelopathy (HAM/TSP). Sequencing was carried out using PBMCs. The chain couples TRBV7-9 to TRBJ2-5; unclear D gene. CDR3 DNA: TGTGCCAGCAGCTTAGTTGGTCCGCAAGAGACCCAGTACTTC. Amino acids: CASSLVGPQETQYF.